Listed below are T cell receptor beta chains from one sample, sequenced in a study of control samples from healthy donors and cancer patients. TCRdb's table, derived via immunoSEQ multiplex PCR, lists solely in-frame clones and lacks some. This table has about 83,000 clones, 90% to 95% appearing once. The sequenced material came from blood. Source of these receptors: a man aged 50-60 years in good health. The CDR3 runs from the conserved cysteine through the conserved F or W. A D gene is named only where the DNA matches it firmly. Expanded clones get a size class; other rows say once, few or many, or leave the size out.

>TRBJ1-1|NA|TRBV30|NA
TGTGCCTGGAGGCGAGTGAACACTGAAGCTTTCTTT
CAWRRVNTEAFF
>TRBJ1-5|NA|TRBV21-1|NA
TGTGCCAGCAGCAGACTGGGACAGGTGTTTCGGAATCAGCCCCAGCATTTT
CASSRLGQVFRNQPQHF
>TRBJ1-1|TRBD1|TRBV2|NA
TGTGCCAGCAAAACTCCGGGACAGGGTCGCACTGAAGCTTTCTTT
CASKTPGQGRTEAFF
>TRBJ2-7|NA|TRBV3-1/TRBV3-2|NA
TGTGCCAGCAGTGACCGACCCTACGAGCAGTACTTC
CASSDRPYEQYF
>TRBJ2-3|NA|TRBV7-2|NA
TGTGCCAGCAGCTTGGACGGGCGAGGGGATACGCAGTATTTT
CASSLDGRGDTQYF
>TRBJ1-2|NA|TRBV29-1|NA
TGCAGCGTTGAAGTGGGGGCCTTTAAGGGTGGCTACACCTTC
CSVEVGAFKGGYTF
>TRBJ1-2|NA|TRBV5-6|NA
TGTGCCAGCAGCCGGGACGGCTATGGCTACACCTTC
CASSRDGYGYTF
>TRBJ1-2|NA|TRBV10-3|NA
TGTGCCATCAGTGAGCAGGGGAACTATGGCTACACCTTC
CAISEQGNYGYTF
>TRBJ1-5|NA|TRBV19|NA
TGTGCCAGTAGCCCCTTTTCGTCAGGCAATCAGCCCCAGCATTTT
CASSPFSSGNQPQHF
>TRBJ2-5|NA|TRBV5-1|NA
TGCGCCAGCAGCTTGGTTCGGGGGAGGTATAGTGATACCCAGTACTTC
CASSLVRGRYSDTQYF
>TRBJ1-5|TRBD1|TRBV7-2|NA
TGTGCCAGCAGCTTCGGCAGGGGGCCAGGTCAGCCCCAGCATTTT
CASSFGRGPGQPQHF
>TRBJ1-3|NA|TRBV2|NA
TGTGCCACTCAAGGCGGGCACTCTGGAAACACCATATATTTT
CATQGGHSGNTIYF
>TRBJ2-3|NA|TRBV10-2|NA
TGCGCCAGCAGTGAGGGCGGACGGAGCACAGATACGCAGTATTTT
CASSEGGRSTDTQYF
>TRBJ2-7|TRBD2|TRBV4-2|NA
TGTGCCAGCAGCCAAGGTCAAGCGGGGGGCCTTAGCTCCTACGAGCAGTACTTC
CASSQGQAGGLSSYEQYF
>TRBJ1-1|NA|TRBV15|NA
TGTGCCACCAGCAGTGATAGTCCCGGGACTATCGACCGATTT
CATSSDSPGTIDRF
>TRBJ2-3|TRBD2|TRBV3-1/TRBV3-2|NA
TGTGCCAGCAGCCAAGGGGCGGGGGGCCCTTCCACAGATACGCAGTATTTT
CASSQGAGGPSTDTQYF
>TRBJ2-7|NA|TRBV7-2|NA
TGTGCCAGCAGCTCGCAGGTCTCCTACGAGCAGTACTTC
CASSSQVSYEQYF
>TRBJ1-5|NA|TRBV27|NA
TGTGCCAGCAGTTTAGCCGTGAGTCAGCCCCAGCATTTT
CASSLAVSQPQHF
>TRBJ1-5|NA|TRBV2|NA
TGTGCCAGCAGTGGGGCGGGGGGCAATCAGCCCCAGCATTTT
CASSGAGGNQPQHF
>TRBJ2-3|NA|TRBV5-1|NA
TGCGCCAGCAGCTTGGCGGTCGCCACAGATACGCAGTATTTT
CASSLAVATDTQYF
>TRBJ2-5|NA|TRBV12-3/TRBV12-4|NA
TGTGCCAGCAGTTTAAGCCCGCTGGAGACCCAGTACTTC
CASSLSPLETQYF
>TRBJ1-1|NA|TRBV19|NA
TGTGCCAGTAGTATAGGGGAGGTAAGAGCTGCTGAAGCTTTCTTT
CASSIGEVRAAEAFF
>TRBJ1-4|NA|TRBV30|NA
TGTGCCTGGAGTCAAGTCACTAATGAAAAACTGTTTTTT
CAWSQVTNEKLFF
>TRBJ1-2|TRBD1|TRBV6-5|NA
TGTGCCAGCAGCGATACAGGGGGGCGAGGCTACACCTTC
CASSDTGGRGYTF
>TRBJ2-7|TRBD2|TRBV7-9|NA
TGTGCCAGCAGCTTTTTGACGACGGGGGGGATAACCTACGAGCAGTACTTC
CASSFLTTGGITYEQYF
>TRBJ1-4|TRBD1|TRBV19|NA
TGTGCCAGTAAAGACAGGGGCGAGATTAATGAAAAACTGTTTTTT
CASKDRGEINEKLFF
>TRBJ1-1|NA|TRBV12-3/TRBV12-4|few
TGTGCCAGCACCCTGTTGGATGAAGCTTTCTTT
CASTLLDEAFF
>TRBJ2-7|NA|TRBV5-1|NA
TGCGCCAGCAGCTTGGTGGGCGCCCCTCGGGACGAGCAGTACTTC
CASSLVGAPRDEQYF
>TRBJ2-7|NA|TRBV29-1|NA
TGCAGCGTTGCTGTGGGGAGCTCCTACGAGCAGTACTTC
CSVAVGSSYEQYF
>TRBJ1-1|NA|TRBV6-1|NA
TGTGCCAGCAGTGAGGGGTCCGGCACTGAAGCTTTCTTT
CASSEGSGTEAFF
>TRBJ1-4|TRBD1|TRBV14|NA
TGTGCCAGCAGCCACCGGGACAGTAATGAAAAACTGTTTTTT
CASSHRDSNEKLFF
>TRBJ2-3|NA|TRBV5-4|NA
TGTGCCAGCAGCTTGGGCTCCAGGGTAGGGAGCACAGATACGCAGTATTTT
CASSLGSRVGSTDTQYF
>TRBJ1-4|NA|TRBV6-1|NA
TGTGCCAGCAGTGAAGGAGAGGAAAAACTGTTTTTT
CASSEGEEKLFF
>TRBJ1-1|TRBD1|TRBV27|NA
TGTGCCAGCAGTTTTACAGGGGGGCACACTGAAGCTTTCTTT
CASSFTGGHTEAFF
>TRBJ1-2|NA|TRBV19|NA
TGTGCCAGTAAGAACAGGCTCTACACCTTC
CASKNRLYTF
>TRBJ1-5|NA|TRBV6-6|NA
TGTGCCAGCAGTTACGGCCCGTATCAGCCCCAGCATTTT
CASSYGPYQPQHF
>TRBJ2-5|TRBD1|TRBV7-2|NA
TGTGCCAGCAGCACGACAGGGGGAGAGACCCAGTACTTC
CASSTTGGETQYF
>TRBJ1-1|NA|TRBV3-1/TRBV3-2|NA
TGTGCCAGCAGCCGCCTCAGGGGGAACACTGAAGCTTTCTTT
CASSRLRGNTEAFF
>TRBJ1-5|TRBD1|TRBV11-3|NA
TGTGCCAGCAGCTTAGGGGGACAGGGGGGCAATCAGCCCCAGCATTTT
CASSLGGQGGNQPQHF
>TRBJ1-6|TRBD1|TRBV5-4|once
TGTGCCAGCAGTTCACAGGGGTTAGGATCACCCCTCCACTTT
CASSSQGLGSPLHF
>TRBJ1-2|NA|TRBV5-4|NA
TGTGCCAGCAGCCTCCGCCCCAGGGATGGCTACACCTTC
CASSLRPRDGYTF
>TRBJ1-3|TRBD1|TRBV24-1|NA
TGTGCCACCAGTGACTTGAACCGGGACAGGGGTAATGAGGACAGCTCTGGAAACACCATATATTTT
CATSDLNRDRGNEDSSGNTIYF
>TRBJ1-2|TRBD1|TRBV29-1|NA
TGCAGCGGGGGACAGGGGGATCGATATGGCTACACCTTC
CSGGQGDRYGYTF
>TRBJ2-5|NA|TRBV5-1|NA
TGCGCCAGCAGCTTGGCAGAAACCCAGTACTTC
CASSLAETQYF
>TRBJ1-1|NA|TRBV5-1|NA
TGCGCCAGCAGCCTTGGGGTTCTTGGGGGAACTGAAGCTTTCTTT
CASSLGVLGGTEAFF
>TRBJ1-1|NA|TRBV29-1|NA
TGCAGCGTTGAAGAGGGGACGACGAACACTGAAGCTTTCTTT
CSVEEGTTNTEAFF
>TRBJ1-4|NA|TRBV30|once
TGTGCCTGGAGTGAGGGGAGGGGAAATGAAAAACTGTTTTTT
CAWSEGRGNEKLFF
>TRBJ2-1|NA|TRBV27|NA
TGTGCCAGCAGTTTCGGGTCATACAATGAGCAGTTCTTC
CASSFGSYNEQFF
>TRBJ1-2|NA|TRBV30|NA
TGTGCCTGGAGTCCGACAGGCAACTATGGCTACACCTTC
CAWSPTGNYGYTF
>TRBJ1-5|TRBD1|TRBV4-1|NA
TGCGCCAGCAGCTCTTTTCGGACAGGGGATCAGCCCCAGCATTTT
CASSSFRTGDQPQHF
>TRBJ2-7|NA|TRBV5-1|NA
TGCGCCAGCAGCCCTACAGGGACCTATTTCTACGAGCAGTACTTC
CASSPTGTYFYEQYF
>TRBJ1-6|TRBD1|TRBV18|NA
TGTGCCAGCTCACCCCGACAGGGGTGGGATTCACCCCTCCACTTT
CASSPRQGWDSPLHF
>TRBJ2-5|NA|TRBV27|NA
TGTGCCAGCAGTTTAAACCGGGGCAAAGAGACCCAGTACTTC
CASSLNRGKETQYF
>TRBJ1-5|NA|TRBV12-3/TRBV12-4|NA
TGTGCCAGCACCACAGGGTTCAATCAGCCCCAGCATTTT
CASTTGFNQPQHF
>TRBJ2-1|NA|TRBV2|NA
TGTGCCAGCAAGGGGACCCAAGACAATGAGCAGTTCTTC
CASKGTQDNEQFF